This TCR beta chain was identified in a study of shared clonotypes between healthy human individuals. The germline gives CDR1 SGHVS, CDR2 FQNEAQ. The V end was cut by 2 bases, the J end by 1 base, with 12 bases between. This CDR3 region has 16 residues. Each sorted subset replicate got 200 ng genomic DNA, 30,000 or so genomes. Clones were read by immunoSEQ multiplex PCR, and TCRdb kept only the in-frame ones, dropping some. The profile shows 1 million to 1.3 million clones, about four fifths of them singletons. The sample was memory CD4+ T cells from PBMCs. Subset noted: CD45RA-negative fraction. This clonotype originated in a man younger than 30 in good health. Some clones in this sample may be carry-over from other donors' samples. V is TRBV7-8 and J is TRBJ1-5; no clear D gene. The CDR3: CASSLLGSPSNQPQHF. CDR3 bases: TGTGCCAGCAGCTTACTGGGCAGCCCAAGCAATCAGCCCCAGCATTTT.